These T cell receptor beta chains were read from a single sample in a study of T cell clones after liver transplantation. The assay was immunoSEQ multiplex PCR, and TCRdb's table has in-frame clones only and misses some. Among about 68,000 clones listed, more than 85% were seen once. The material sequenced was CD4+ T cells from blood, taken roughly 26 months after liver transplant. Source of these receptors: a human patient who received a liver transplant. T cells may partly derive from the graft donor. CDR3s include the opening cysteine and the closing phenylalanine or tryptophan. Fields, in order: CDR3 protein, CDR3 DNA, J gene, clone size, D gene, V gene. A D gene is named only where the DNA matches it firmly. Clone size is stated in some rows and not others, as once, few, many or a class when expanded.

CASSLLTSFDEQFF,TGTGCCAGCTCACTCTTAACTAGTTTTGATGAGCAGTTCTTC,TRBJ2-1,-,-,TRBV18
CASSLGGTGIYEQYF,TGTGCCAGCAGCTTGGGTGGGACAGGGATTTACGAGCAGTACTTC,TRBJ2-7,-,TRBD1,TRBV7-8
CASSAQETQYF,TGCGCCAGCAGCGCCCAGGAGACCCAGTACTTC,TRBJ2-5,-,-,TRBV5-1
CSVESGQREKLFF,TGCAGCGTTGAAAGCGGACAGCGGGAAAAACTGTTTTTT,TRBJ1-4,-,-,TRBV29-1
CASGSPPTGTGVTYEQYF,TGTGCTAGTGGTTCCCCACCTACCGGGACAGGGGTGACCTACGAGCAGTACTTC,TRBJ2-7,-,TRBD1,TRBV12-5
CASSLWGMNTEAFF,TGTGCCAGCAGCTTGTGGGGAATGAACACTGAAGCTTTCTTT,TRBJ1-1,-,-,TRBV5-5
CASRNHRGVTYEQYF,TGCGCCAGCAGAAACCACAGGGGCGTTACCTACGAGCAGTACTTC,TRBJ2-7,-,TRBD1,TRBV23-1
CASSAHNTDTQYF,TGTGCCAGCAGCGCGCACAACACAGATACGCAGTATTTT,TRBJ2-3,-,-,TRBV9
CASSRLGGRAGDEQFF,TGTGCCAGCAGCCGGTTAGGCGGGAGGGCCGGGGATGAGCAGTTCTTC,TRBJ2-1,-,TRBD2,TRBV11-2
CASSLRAGGRQETQYF,TGTGCCAGCAGCTTAAGGGCAGGGGGGAGACAAGAGACCCAGTACTTC,TRBJ2-5,once,-,TRBV7-9
CASIHGTKNTGELFF,TGTGCCAGCATTCACGGGACTAAGAACACCGGGGAGCTGTTTTTT,TRBJ2-2,-,TRBD2,TRBV7-8
CASSLVITSGAYEQYF,TGCGCCAGCAGCTTGGTAATCACTAGCGGGGCCTACGAGCAGTACTTC,TRBJ2-7,-,TRBD2,TRBV5-1
CSDRDRGDTGELFF,TGCAGCGACCGGGACAGGGGTGACACCGGGGAGCTGTTTTTT,TRBJ2-2,-,TRBD1,TRBV29-1
CASSSRTVAGFPGLYEQYF,TGTGCCAGCAGTTCAAGGACAGTAGCGGGATTCCCCGGGCTTTACGAGCAGTACTTC,TRBJ2-7,-,TRBD2,TRBV28
CATSPSPSGNQPQHF,TGTGCCACCAGCCCTAGCCCCTCGGGCAATCAGCCCCAGCATTTT,TRBJ1-5,-,-,TRBV15
CASSSSVGQPQHF,TGTGCCAGTAGCAGCAGCGTGGGGCAGCCCCAGCATTTT,TRBJ1-5,-,-,TRBV19
CASSFQAGVDEQYF,TGTGCCAGCAGCTTTCAAGCGGGAGTGGACGAGCAGTACTTC,TRBJ2-7,-,TRBD2,TRBV5-5
CASSLGRRTGGLGQYF,TGTGCCAGCAGCTTGGGGCGCCGGACAGGGGGCCTGGGGCAGTACTTC,TRBJ2-7,-,TRBD1,TRBV5-6
CASSESSAGSQPQHF,TGCGCCAGCAGTGAGTCGTCTGCTGGATCCCAGCCCCAGCATTTT,TRBJ1-5,once,-,TRBV10-2
CASRFRDGELFF,TGTGCCAGCAGATTCCGGGACGGGGAGCTGTTTTTT,TRBJ2-2,-,-,TRBV6-1
CASSVGGDWGSYNEQFF,TGTGCCAGCAGCGTAGGAGGAGACTGGGGCTCCTACAATGAGCAGTTCTTC,TRBJ2-1,-,-,TRBV9
CSAPKRDGNEQFF,TGCAGCGCCCCTAAGCGGGACGGCAATGAGCAGTTCTTC,TRBJ2-1,-,TRBD2,TRBV29-1
CASSFRGSNQPQHF,TGTGCCAGCAGCTTTCGGGGGAGCAATCAGCCCCAGCATTTT,TRBJ1-5,-,-,TRBV5-5
CASSTAGGRMDEKLFF,TGTGCCAGTAGTACGGCAGGGGGGAGGATGGATGAAAAACTGTTTTTT,TRBJ1-4,-,TRBD1,TRBV19
CASSVSSGRAGETQYF,TGTGCCAGCAGCGTCTCTAGCGGGAGGGCCGGTGAGACCCAGTACTTC,TRBJ2-5,-,TRBD2,TRBV9
CSVETQTNEKLFF,TGCAGCGTTGAGACACAAACTAATGAAAAACTGTTTTTT,TRBJ1-4,-,-,TRBV29-1
CASSYLGRDDYTF,TGTGCCAGCAGTTACCTGGGCAGGGACGACTACACCTTC,TRBJ1-2,-,-,TRBV6-6
CATRLAGEQYF,TGTGCCACCCGACTAGCGGGCGAGCAGTACTTC,TRBJ2-7,-,TRBD2,TRBV10-3
CASSLGLAGGQETQYF,TGTGCCAGCAGCCTGGGACTAGCGGGAGGACAAGAGACCCAGTACTTC,TRBJ2-5,-,TRBD2,TRBV7-2
CASSPDPSGDYNEQFF,TGCGCCAGCAGCCCGGACCCTAGCGGAGACTACAATGAGCAGTTCTTC,TRBJ2-1,once,TRBD2,TRBV5-1
CASSPDRDREYYGYTF,TGTGCCAGCAGCCCGGACCGGGACAGAGAGTACTATGGCTACACCTTC,TRBJ1-2,-,TRBD1,TRBV27
CTSSGTVIQHGYTF,TGTACCAGCAGTGGGACAGTTATACAGCATGGCTACACCTTC,TRBJ1-2,-,TRBD1,TRBV25-1
CASSFTGTGGTDTQYF,TGTGCCAGCAGCTTTACGGGGACAGGGGGCACAGATACGCAGTATTTT,TRBJ2-3,-,TRBD1,TRBV11-2
CASSPQTGWGYTF,TGTGCCAGCAGCCCACAGACAGGGTGGGGCTACACCTTC,TRBJ1-2,-,TRBD1,TRBV9
CASSQLVFLTPPGGNQPQHF,TGTGCCAGCAGCCAACTCGTATTCCTAACTCCCCCGGGAGGCAATCAGCCCCAGCATTTT,TRBJ1-5,-,-,TRBV9
CAWNEVNMNTEAFF,TGTGCCTGGAATGAGGTTAACATGAACACTGAAGCTTTCTTT,TRBJ1-1,-,-,TRBV30
CASTKRGGNNYGYTF,TGTGCCAGCACTAAGCGAGGGGGCAACAACTATGGCTACACCTTC,TRBJ1-2,-,TRBD1,TRBV6-5
CASSPRSPGGPAGELFF,TGTGCCAGCAGCCCTCGCTCCCCGGGGGGGCCGGCCGGGGAGCTGTTTTTT,TRBJ2-2,-,TRBD2,TRBV7-9
CAWRREGSSYEQYF,TGTGCCTGGAGGCGGGAGGGGAGCTCCTACGAGCAGTACTTC,TRBJ2-7,-,TRBD2,TRBV30
CASSLVPYEQYF,TGTGCCAGCAGCTTAGTCCCCTACGAGCAGTACTTC,TRBJ2-7,-,-,TRBV7-6
CASSPPSGDKNIQYF,TGTGCCAGCTCACCACCGTCAGGGGACAAAAACATTCAGTACTTC,TRBJ2-4,-,-,TRBV18
CASSPTTGARGYTF,TGTGCCAGCAGTCCAACTACAGGGGCTAGGGGCTACACCTTC,TRBJ1-2,once,TRBD1,TRBV6-1
CASSNIRRQGSYEQYF,TGTGCCAGTAGTAACATCCGGCGACAGGGCTCCTACGAGCAGTACTTC,TRBJ2-7,once,TRBD1,TRBV19
CASRFPAGQGAATEAFF,TGTGCCAGCAGGTTTCCCGCTGGACAGGGGGCTGCCACTGAAGCTTTCTTT,TRBJ1-1,-,TRBD1,TRBV28
CASSLELSEQYF,TGCGCCAGCAGCTTGGAGCTATCCGAGCAGTACTTC,TRBJ2-7,-,-,TRBV5-1
CASSPSPGQGTEAFF,TGTGCCAGCAGCCCCTCGCCGGGACAGGGGACTGAAGCTTTCTTT,TRBJ1-1,once,TRBD1,TRBV7-3
CASSLEAGTGGTNEKLFF,TGCGCCAGCAGCTTGGAAGCGGGGACAGGGGGCACTAATGAAAAACTGTTTTTT,TRBJ1-4,-,TRBD1,TRBV5-1
CASSLARLAGDTDTQYF,TGCGCCAGCAGCTTGGCGAGACTAGCGGGAGACACAGATACGCAGTATTTT,TRBJ2-3,-,TRBD2,TRBV5-1
CASSEELPSEQFF,TGTGCCAGCAGTGAAGAACTCCCCTCTGAGCAGTTCTTC,TRBJ2-1,-,-,TRBV2